What follows are 3 T cell receptor beta chains derived from one specimen sequenced in a study of cytotoxic CD8 clonotypes in ibrutinib-treated CLL. Method: immunoSEQ multiplex PCR; TCRdb's copy keeps in-frame clones and lacks some. The sample lists about 76,000 clones; about 86% were seen once. Sequenced here: PBMCs, sampled before ibrutinib treatment. These receptors all come from a human donor with chronic lymphocytic leukemia.

The chain links TRBV10-3 to TRBJ2-7; TRBD2 might be the D (5 bases). Per the germline V gene, CDR1 is ENHRY and CDR2 is SYGVKD. Trimming removed 2 bases from V and 5 bases from J, with 16 bases in between. CDR3 length: 15 amino acids. The DNA for the CDR3 is TGTGCCATCAGTGAGCCGGCTGGTCGGGGAAACGAGCAGTACTTC. This sequence encodes CAISEPAGRGNEQYF.

The chain has TRBV12-2 and TRBJ1-1. TRBV12-2 is termed a pseudogene. This CDR3 spans 14 amino acids. The CDR3 nucleotides read TGTGCAAGTCGCTTGACTGACGGGAACACTGAAGCTTTCTTT. Residues: CASRLTDGNTEAFF.

The rearrangement uses TRBV2 and TRBJ1-2; 10 bases match TRBD1. Trimming at V came to 11 bases and at J to 8 bases, leaving 14 bases not matched to a gene. Germline CDR1 SNHLY, CDR2 FYNNEI. The CDR3 consists of 14 residues. CDR3 loop: CASIRDRGSKGYTF. CDR3 nucleotides: TGTGCCTCGATCCGGGACAGGGGATCGAAAGGCTACACCTTC.